This T cell receptor beta chain was recovered during a study of blood T cells in healthy people across ages. Regarding the study as a whole: Estimated diversity that came from one million T cells was considered an underestimate.

Worth noting for this clonotype: Its antigen is not identified.

The CDR3 length is 13 residues. Germline values: CDR1 GTSNPN, CDR2 SVGIG (reference sequence). The use of a sample-barcoded 5' primer and a J-beta primer mix characterized a second PCR of roughly 6 to 11 cycles. One entry per CDR3 protein results from TCRdb running MiXCR on the 5' RACE reads. The repertoire holds about 900,000 distinct CDR3 sequences, with about 48% as singletons. The rearrangement joins TRBV30 to TRBJ2-7; 7 nucleotides agree with TRBD1. The assigned J gene may be wrong: the sequence end matches TRBJ2-5 better. The sequence was obtained from a man aged 25-45 years in good health. The sample was blood. The CDR3 sequence is CAWSVQQGETQYF. The CDR3 DNA reads as TGTGCCTGGAGTGTACAACAGGGGGAGACCCAGTACTTC.